This note documents a single T cell receptor (beta chain) sequence. Trimming pared 6 bases from V and 0 bases from J, leaving 14 bases between. The germline gives CDR1 LNHDA, CDR2 SQIVND (reference sequence). This CDR3 has 16 amino acids. Researchers used genomic DNA as the template to profile TCR beta VDJ and CDR3. TCRdb analysed the reads with MiXCR anew, one entry per CDR3 protein. The repertoire has a few hundred thousand distinct CDR3 sequences, around 60% of them found once; the top ten carry approximately 30%. The sample comes from a study of CD8+CD57+ T cells in acquired aplastic anemia. Source material: sorted CD4+, CD8+, or CD8+CD57+ T cells (not recorded which) from PBMCs. The receptor comes from a human donor in good health. The rearrangement links TRBV19 to TRBJ2-2; tentative D call: TRBD2 (6 bases). The CDR3 reads CASRRGAGTNTGELFF. The CDR3 DNA sequence: TGTGCCAGTAGGAGAGGGGCGGGGACGAACACCGGGGAGCTGTTTTTT. The variable domain in full, with the rest retrieved from reference TRBV19 and TRBJ2-2, is DGGITQSPKYLFRKEGQNVTLSCEQNLNHDAMYWYRQDPGQGLRLIYYSQIVNDFQKGDIAEGYSVSREKKESFPLTVTSAQKNPTAFYLCASRRGAGTNTGELFFGEGSRLTVL.